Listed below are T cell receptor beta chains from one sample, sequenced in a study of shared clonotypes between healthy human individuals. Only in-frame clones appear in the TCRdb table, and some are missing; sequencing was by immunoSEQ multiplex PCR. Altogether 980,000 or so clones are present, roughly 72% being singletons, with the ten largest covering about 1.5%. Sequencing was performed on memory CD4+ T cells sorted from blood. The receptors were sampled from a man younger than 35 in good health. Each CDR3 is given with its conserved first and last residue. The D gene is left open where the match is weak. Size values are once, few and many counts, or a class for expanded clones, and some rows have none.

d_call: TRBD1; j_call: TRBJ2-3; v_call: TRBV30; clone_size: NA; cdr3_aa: CAWSAGTGGRDTQYF; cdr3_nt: TGTGCCTGGAGTGCCGGGACAGGGGGCCGAGATACGCAGTATTTT
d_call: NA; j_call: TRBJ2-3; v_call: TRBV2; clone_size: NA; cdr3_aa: CASLLTDTQYF; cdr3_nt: TGTGCCAGTTTACTCACAGATACGCAGTATTTT
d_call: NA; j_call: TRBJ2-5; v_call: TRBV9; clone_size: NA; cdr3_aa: CASSDLGPGETQYF; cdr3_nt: TGTGCCAGCAGCGACCTTGGCCCGGGGGAGACCCAGTACTTC
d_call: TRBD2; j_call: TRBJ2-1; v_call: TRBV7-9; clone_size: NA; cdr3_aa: CASSRTSGRRDEQFF; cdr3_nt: TGTGCCAGCAGCCGGACTAGCGGGAGGAGAGATGAGCAGTTCTTC
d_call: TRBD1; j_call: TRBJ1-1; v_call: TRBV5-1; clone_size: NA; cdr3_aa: CASSSPAQTGGPGVAFF; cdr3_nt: TGCGCCAGCAGCTCCCCAGCCCAGACAGGGGGCCCAGGGGTGGCTTTCTTT
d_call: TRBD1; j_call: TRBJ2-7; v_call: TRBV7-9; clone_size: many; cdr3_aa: CASSRTGDPYEQYF; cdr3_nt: TGTGCCAGCAGCCGAACAGGGGATCCCTACGAGCAGTACTTC
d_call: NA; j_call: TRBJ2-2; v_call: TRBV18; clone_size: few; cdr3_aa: CASSPPYPLNTGELFF; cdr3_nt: TGTGCCAGCTCACCACCGTATCCTCTAAACACCGGGGAGCTGTTTTTT
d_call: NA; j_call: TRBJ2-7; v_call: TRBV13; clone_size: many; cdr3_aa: CASSPTGTTYEQYF; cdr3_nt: TGTGCCAGCAGCCCCACCGGGACAACCTACGAGCAGTACTTC
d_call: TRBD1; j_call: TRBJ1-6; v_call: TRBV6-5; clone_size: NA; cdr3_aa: CASGLSGTESPLHF; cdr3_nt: TGTGCCAGCGGACTTTCCGGGACAGAGTCACCCCTCCACTTT
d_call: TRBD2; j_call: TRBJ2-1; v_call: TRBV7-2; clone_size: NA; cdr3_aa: CASSLVGLAGLGNEQFF; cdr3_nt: TGTGCCAGCAGCTTAGTCGGACTAGCGGGATTGGGCAATGAGCAGTTCTTC
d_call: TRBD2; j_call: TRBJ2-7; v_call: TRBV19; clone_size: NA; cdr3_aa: CASSPGLAGSYEQYF; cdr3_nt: TGTGCCAGTAGTCCAGGACTAGCGGGATCCTACGAGCAGTACTTC
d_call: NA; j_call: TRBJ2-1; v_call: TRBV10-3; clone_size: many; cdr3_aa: CAISGRDTQTSYNEQFF; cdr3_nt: TGTGCCATCAGCGGACGGGACACCCAAACATCCTACAATGAGCAGTTCTTC
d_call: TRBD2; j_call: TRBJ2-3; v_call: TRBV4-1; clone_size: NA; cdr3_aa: CASSQDDPIPDAGGDDTQYF; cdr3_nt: TGCGCCAGCAGCCAAGATGATCCCATTCCCGATGCGGGAGGGGATGATACGCAGTATTTT
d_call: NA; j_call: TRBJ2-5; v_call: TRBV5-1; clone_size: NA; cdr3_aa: CASSLQLLETQYF; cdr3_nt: TGCGCCAGCAGCTTGCAATTATTGGAGACCCAGTACTTC
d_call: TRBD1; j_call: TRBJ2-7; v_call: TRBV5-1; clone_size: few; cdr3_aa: CASSLAGTGGSYEQYF; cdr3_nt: TGCGCCAGCAGCTTGGCCGGGACAGGAGGGTCCTACGAGCAGTACTTC
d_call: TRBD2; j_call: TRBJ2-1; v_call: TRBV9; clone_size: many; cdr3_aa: CASSVGTGGPNEQFF; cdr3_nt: TGTGCCAGCAGCGTAGGGACGGGGGGGCCCAATGAGCAGTTCTTC
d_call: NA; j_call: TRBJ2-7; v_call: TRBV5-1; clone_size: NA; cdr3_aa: CASSPKGAYEQYF; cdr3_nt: TGCGCCAGCAGCCCTAAAGGGGCCTACGAGCAGTACTTC
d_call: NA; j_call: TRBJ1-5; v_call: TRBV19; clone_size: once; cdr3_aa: CASSLGGFGNQPQHF; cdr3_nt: TGTGCCAGTAGTCTAGGGGGATTTGGCAATCAGCCCCAGCATTTT
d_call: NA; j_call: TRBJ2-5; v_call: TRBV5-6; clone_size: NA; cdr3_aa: CASSLIKHETQYF; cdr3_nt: TGTGCCAGCAGCTTGATAAAGCACGAGACCCAGTACTTC
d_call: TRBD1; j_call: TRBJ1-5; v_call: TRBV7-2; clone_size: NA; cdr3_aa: CASSARTGQPQHF; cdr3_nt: TGTGCCAGCAGCGCTAGGACAGGCCAGCCCCAGCATTTT
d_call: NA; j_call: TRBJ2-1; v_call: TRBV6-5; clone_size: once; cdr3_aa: CASSYRAPRAEQFF; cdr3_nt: TGTGCCAGCAGTTACCGGGCCCCCCGGGCTGAGCAGTTCTTC
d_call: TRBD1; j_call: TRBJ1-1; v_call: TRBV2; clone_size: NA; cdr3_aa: CASSGQGGTEAFF; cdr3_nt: TGTGCCAGCAGTGGACAGGGGGGGACTGAAGCTTTCTTT
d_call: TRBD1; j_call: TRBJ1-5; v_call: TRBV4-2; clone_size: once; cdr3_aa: CASSQAPPGQGPYSNQPQHF; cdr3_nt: TGTGCCAGCAGCCAAGCCCCCCCGGGACAGGGTCCCTATAGCAATCAGCCCCAGCATTTT
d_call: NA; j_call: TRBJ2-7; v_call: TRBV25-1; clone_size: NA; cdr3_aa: CASPQVRSPFYEQYF; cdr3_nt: TGTGCCAGCCCTCAAGTGAGGTCCCCTTTCTACGAGCAGTACTTC
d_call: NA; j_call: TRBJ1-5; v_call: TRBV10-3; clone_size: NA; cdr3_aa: CAISEGKSNQPQHF; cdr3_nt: TGTGCCATCAGTGAGGGAAAGAGCAATCAGCCCCAGCATTTT
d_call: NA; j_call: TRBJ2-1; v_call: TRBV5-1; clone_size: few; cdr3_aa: CASSFPGLIEQFF; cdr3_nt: TGCGCCAGCAGCTTCCCGGGACTCATTGAGCAGTTCTTC
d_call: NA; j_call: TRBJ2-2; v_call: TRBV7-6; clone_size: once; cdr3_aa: CASSLRGGNTGELFF; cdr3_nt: TGTGCCAGCAGCTTACGAGGGGGGAACACCGGGGAGCTGTTTTTT
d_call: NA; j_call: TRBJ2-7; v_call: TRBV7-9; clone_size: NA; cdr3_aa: CASSLFAWGGSYEQYF; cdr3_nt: TGTGCCAGCAGCTTATTCGCCTGGGGTGGAAGTTACGAGCAGTACTTC
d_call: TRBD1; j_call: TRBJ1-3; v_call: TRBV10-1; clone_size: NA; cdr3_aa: CASTIQGPGNTIYF; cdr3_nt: TGCGCCAGCACCATACAGGGGCCTGGAAACACCATATATTTT